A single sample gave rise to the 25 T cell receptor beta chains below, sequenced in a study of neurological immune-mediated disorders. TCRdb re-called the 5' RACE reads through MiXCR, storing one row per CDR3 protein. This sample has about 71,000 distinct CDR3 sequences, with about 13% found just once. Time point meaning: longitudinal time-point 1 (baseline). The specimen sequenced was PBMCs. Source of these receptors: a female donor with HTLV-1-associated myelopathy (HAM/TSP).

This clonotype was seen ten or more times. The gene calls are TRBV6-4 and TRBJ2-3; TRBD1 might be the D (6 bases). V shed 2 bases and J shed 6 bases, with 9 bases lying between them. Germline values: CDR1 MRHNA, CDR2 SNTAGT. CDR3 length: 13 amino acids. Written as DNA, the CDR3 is TGTGCCAGCAGTGACGGGGGCCAGGATACGCAGTATTTT. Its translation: CASSDGGQDTQYF.

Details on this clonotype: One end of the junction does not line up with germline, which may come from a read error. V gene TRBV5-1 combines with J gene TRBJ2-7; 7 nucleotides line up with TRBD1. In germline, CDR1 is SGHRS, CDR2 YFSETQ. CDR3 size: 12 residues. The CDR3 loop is CTSSPEGAKQYF. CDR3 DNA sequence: TGCACCAGCAGCCCCGAGGGGGCCAAGCAGTACTTC.

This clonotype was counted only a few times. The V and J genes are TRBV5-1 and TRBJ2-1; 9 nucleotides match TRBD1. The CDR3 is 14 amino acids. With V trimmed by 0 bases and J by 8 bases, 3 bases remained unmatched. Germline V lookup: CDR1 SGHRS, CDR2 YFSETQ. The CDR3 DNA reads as TGCGCCAGCAGCTTGGCGGGACAGGGAGATGAGCAGTTCTTC. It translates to CASSLAGQGDEQFF.

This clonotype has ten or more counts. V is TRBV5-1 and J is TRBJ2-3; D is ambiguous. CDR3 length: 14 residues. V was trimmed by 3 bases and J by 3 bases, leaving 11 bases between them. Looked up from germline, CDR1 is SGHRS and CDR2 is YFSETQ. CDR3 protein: CASSSETRTDTQYF. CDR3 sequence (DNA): TGCGCCAGCAGCTCGGAGACTCGGACAGATACGCAGTATTTT. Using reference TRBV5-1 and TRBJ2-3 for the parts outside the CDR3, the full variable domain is KAGVTQTPRYLIKTRGQQVTLSCSPISGHRSVSWYQQTPGQGLQFLFEYFSETQRNKGNFPGRFSGRQFSNSRSEMNVSTLELGDSALYLCASSSETRTDTQYFGPGTRLTVL.

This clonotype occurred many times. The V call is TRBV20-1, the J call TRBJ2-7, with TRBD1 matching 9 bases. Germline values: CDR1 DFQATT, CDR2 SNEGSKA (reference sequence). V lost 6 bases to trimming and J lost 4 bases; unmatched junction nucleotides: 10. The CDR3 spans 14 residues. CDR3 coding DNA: TGCAGTGCCAAGGACAGGGGACCTTTATACGAGCAGTACTTC. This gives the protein CSAKDRGPLYEQYF.

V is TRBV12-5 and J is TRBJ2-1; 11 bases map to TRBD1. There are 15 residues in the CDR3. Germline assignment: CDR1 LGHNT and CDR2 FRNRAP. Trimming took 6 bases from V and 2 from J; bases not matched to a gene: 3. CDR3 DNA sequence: TGTGCTAGTGGCCAGGGACAGGGGGCCTACAATGAGCAGTTCTTC. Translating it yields CASGQGQGAYNEQFF.

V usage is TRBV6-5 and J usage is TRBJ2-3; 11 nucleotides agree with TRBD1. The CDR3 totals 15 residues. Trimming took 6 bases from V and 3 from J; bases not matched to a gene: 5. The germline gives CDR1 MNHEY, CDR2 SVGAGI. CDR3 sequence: CASRRGQGATDTQYF. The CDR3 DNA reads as TGTGCCAGCAGGCGAGGACAGGGGGCGACAGATACGCAGTATTTT.

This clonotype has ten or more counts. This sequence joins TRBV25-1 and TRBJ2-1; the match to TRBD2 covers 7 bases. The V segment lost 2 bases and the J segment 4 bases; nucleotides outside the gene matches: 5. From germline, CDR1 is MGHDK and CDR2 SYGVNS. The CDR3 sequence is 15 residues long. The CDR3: CASSEGQGGYNEQFF. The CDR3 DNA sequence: TGTGCCAGCAGTGAAGGGCAGGGAGGGTACAATGAGCAGTTCTTC.

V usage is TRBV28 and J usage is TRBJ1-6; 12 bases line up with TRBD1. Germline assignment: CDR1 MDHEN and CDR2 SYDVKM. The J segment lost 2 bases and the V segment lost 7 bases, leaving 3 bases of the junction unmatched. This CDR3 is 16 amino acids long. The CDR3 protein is CASTGQGAPYNSPLHF. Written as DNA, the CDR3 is TGTGCCAGCACGGGACAGGGGGCACCCTATAATTCACCCCTCCACTTT.

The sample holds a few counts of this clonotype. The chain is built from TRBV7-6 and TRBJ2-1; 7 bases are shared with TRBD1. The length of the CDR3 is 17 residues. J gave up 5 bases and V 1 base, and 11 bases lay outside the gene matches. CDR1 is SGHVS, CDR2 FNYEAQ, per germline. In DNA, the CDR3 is TGTGCCAGCAGCTTAGTAGGGGGCTTCTTTTCTCACAATGAGCAGTTCTTC. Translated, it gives CASSLVGGFFSHNEQFF.

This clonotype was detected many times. The CDR3 bases are TGTGCCAGCAGTCTGAGGACCACCGGGGCCTACAATGAGCAGTTCTTC. Amino acid sequence: CASSLRTTGAYNEQFF. This chain connects TRBV28 to TRBJ2-1, with D possibly being TRBD2 (5 bases). Trimming cost V 5 bases and J 2 bases, with 16 bases left between them. This CDR3 has 16 residues. CDR1 is MDHEN, CDR2 SYDVKM, per germline.

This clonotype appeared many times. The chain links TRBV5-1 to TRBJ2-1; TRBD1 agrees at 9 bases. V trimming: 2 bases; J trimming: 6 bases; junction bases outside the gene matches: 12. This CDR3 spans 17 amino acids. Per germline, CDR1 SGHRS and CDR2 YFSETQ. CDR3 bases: TGCGCCAGCAGCTTATCGACGGGACAGGGCCCCGGCAATGAGCAGTTCTTC. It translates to CASSLSTGQGPGNEQFF.

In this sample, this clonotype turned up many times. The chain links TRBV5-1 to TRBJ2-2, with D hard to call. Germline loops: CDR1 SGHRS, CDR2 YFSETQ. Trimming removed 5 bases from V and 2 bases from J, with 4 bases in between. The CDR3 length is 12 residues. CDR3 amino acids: CASSLNTGELFF. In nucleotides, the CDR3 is TGCGCCAGCAGTCTAAACACCGGGGAGCTGTTTTTT.

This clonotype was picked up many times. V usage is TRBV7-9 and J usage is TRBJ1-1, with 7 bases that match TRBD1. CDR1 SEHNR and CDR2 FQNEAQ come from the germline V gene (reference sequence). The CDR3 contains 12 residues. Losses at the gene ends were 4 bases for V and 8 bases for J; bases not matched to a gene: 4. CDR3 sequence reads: CASSSRDREAFF. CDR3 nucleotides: TGTGCCAGCAGCTCCCGGGACAGAGAAGCTTTCTTT.

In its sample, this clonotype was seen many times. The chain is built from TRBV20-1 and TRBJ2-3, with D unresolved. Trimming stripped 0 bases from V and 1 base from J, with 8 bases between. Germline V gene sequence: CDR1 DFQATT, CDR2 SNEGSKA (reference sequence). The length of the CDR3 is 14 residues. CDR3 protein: CSARDQVGTDTQYF. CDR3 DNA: TGCAGTGCTAGAGATCAGGTGGGCACAGATACGCAGTATTTT.

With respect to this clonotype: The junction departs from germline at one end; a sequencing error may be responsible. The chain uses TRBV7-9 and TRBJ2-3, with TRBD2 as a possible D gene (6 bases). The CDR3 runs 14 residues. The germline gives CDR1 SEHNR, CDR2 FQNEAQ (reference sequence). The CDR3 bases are TGTGTCAGCCGGAGGGGTTCTAGCACAGATACGCAGTATTTT. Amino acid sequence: CVSRRGSSTDTQYF.

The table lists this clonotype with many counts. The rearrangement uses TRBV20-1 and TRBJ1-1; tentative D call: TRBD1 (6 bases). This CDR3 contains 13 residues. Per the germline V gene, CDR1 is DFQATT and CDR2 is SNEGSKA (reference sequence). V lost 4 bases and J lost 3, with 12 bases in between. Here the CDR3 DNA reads TGCAGTGCTACTCCCCAGGGGCACACTGAAGCTTTCTTT. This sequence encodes CSATPQGHTEAFF.

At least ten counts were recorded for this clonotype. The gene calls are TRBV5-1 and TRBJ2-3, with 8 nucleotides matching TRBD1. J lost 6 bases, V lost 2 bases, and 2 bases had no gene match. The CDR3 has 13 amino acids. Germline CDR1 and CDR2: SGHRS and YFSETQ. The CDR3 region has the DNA TGCGCCAGCAGCTTCTCAGGGGGCGATACGCAGTATTTT. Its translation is CASSFSGGDTQYF.

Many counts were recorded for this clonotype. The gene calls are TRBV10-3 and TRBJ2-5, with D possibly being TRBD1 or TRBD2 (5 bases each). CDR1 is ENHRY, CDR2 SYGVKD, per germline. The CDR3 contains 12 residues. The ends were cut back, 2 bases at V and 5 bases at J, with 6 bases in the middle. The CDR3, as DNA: TGTGCCATCAGTGAGGGGGGTGAGACCCAGTACTTC. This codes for CAISEGGETQYF.

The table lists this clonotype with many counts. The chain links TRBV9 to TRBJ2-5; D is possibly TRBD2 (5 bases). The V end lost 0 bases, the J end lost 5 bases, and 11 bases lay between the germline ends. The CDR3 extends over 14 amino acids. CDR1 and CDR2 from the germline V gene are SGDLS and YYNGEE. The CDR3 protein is CASSVVPSSETQYF. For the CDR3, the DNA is TGTGCCAGCAGCGTAGTACCTAGCTCCGAGACCCAGTACTTC.

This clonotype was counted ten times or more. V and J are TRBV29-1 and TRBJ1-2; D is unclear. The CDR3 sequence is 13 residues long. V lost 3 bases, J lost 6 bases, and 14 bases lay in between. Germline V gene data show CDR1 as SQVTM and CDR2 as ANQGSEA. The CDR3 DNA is TGCAGCGTTGAGGCCCCCTTGAGGAATGGCTACACCTTC. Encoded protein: CSVEAPLRNGYTF.

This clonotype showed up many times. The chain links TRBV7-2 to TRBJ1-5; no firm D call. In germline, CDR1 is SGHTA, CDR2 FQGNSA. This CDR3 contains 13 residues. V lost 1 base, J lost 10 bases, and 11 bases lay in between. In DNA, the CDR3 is TGTGCCAGCAGCTTAGTTCAAAGTGATCCCCAGCATTTT. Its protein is CASSLVQSDPQHF.

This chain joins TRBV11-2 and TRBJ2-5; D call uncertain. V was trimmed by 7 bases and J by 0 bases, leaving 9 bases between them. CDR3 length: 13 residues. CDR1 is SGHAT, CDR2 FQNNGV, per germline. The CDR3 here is CASIRAYQETQYF. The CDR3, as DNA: TGTGCCAGCATCCGTGCGTACCAAGAGACCCAGTACTTC.

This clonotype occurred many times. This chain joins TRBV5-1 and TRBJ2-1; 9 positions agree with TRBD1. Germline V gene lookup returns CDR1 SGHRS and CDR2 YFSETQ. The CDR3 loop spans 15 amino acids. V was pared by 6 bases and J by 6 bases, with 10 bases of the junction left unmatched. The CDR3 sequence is CASKEGQGFFNEQFF. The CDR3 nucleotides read TGCGCCAGCAAGGAGGGACAGGGTTTTTTCAATGAGCAGTTCTTC.

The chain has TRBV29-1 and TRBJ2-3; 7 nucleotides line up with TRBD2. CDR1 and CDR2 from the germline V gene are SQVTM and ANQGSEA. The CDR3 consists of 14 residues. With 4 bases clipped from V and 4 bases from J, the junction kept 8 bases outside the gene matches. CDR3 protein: CSVGAGARPDTQYF. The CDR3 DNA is TGCAGCGTTGGCGCGGGAGCCCGGCCAGATACGCAGTATTTT.